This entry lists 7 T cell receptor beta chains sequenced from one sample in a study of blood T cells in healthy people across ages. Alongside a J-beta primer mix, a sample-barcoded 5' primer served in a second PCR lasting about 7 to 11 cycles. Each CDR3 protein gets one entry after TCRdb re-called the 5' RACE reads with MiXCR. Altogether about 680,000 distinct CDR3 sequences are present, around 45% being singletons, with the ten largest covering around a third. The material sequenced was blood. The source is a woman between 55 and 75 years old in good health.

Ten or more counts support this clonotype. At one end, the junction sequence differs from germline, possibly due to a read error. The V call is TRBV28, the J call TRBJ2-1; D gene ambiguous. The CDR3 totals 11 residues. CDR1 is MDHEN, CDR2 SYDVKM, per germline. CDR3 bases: TGTGCCAGCAGTCCTTACAGTGAGCAGTTCTTC. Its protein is CASSPYSEQFF. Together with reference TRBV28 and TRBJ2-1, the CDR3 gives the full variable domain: DVKVTQSSRYLVKRTGEKVFLECVQDMDHENMFWYRQDPGLGLRLIYFSYDVKMKEKGDIPEGYSVSREKKERFSLILESASTNQTSMYLCASSPYSEQFFGPGTRLTVL.

Here the CDR3 DNA reads TGTGCCAGCAGCTCCCGGACTAGCGGGAACAGGCAGGAGCAGTACTTC. Protein: CASSSRTSGNRQEQYF. J is TRBJ2-7 and V is TRBV7-3, with 12 bases aligning to TRBD2. V lost 4 bases, J lost 7 bases, and 11 bases stayed unmatched. CDR1 is SGHTA and CDR2 is FQGTGA in the germline V gene. CDR3 size: 16 residues.

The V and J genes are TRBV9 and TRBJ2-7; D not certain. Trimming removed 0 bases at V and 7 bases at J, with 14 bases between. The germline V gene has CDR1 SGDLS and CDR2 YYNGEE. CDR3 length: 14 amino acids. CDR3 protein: CASSVEGRYDEQYF. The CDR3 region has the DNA TGTGCCAGCAGCGTAGAGGGCCGATACGATGAGCAGTACTTC.

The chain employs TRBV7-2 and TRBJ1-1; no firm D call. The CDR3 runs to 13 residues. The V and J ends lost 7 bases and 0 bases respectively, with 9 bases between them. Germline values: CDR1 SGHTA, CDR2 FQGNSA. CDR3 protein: CASKLDVNTEAFF. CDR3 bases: TGTGCCAGCAAGCTCGACGTGAACACTGAAGCTTTCTTT.

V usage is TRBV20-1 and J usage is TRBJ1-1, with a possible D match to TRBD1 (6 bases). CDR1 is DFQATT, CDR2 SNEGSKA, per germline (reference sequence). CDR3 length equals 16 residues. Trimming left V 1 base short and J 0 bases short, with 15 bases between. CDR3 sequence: CSARGGQQTLNTEAFF. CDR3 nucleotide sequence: TGCAGTGCTAGAGGGGGGCAGCAGACTCTGAACACTGAAGCTTTCTTT.

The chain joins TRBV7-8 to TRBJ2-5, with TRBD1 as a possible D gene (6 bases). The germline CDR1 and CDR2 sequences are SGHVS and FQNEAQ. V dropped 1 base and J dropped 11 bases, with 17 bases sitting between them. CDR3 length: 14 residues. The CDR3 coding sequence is TGTGCCAGCAGCTTAGGGAACAGGGTTGATGAGCAGTACTTC. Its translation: CASSLGNRVDEQYF.

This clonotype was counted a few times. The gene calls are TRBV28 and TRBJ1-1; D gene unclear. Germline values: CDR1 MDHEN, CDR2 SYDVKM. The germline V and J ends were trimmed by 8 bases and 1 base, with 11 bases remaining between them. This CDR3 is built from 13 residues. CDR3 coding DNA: TGTGCCAGCGGTTATGACCCGAACACTGAAGCTTTCTTT. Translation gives CASGYDPNTEAFF.